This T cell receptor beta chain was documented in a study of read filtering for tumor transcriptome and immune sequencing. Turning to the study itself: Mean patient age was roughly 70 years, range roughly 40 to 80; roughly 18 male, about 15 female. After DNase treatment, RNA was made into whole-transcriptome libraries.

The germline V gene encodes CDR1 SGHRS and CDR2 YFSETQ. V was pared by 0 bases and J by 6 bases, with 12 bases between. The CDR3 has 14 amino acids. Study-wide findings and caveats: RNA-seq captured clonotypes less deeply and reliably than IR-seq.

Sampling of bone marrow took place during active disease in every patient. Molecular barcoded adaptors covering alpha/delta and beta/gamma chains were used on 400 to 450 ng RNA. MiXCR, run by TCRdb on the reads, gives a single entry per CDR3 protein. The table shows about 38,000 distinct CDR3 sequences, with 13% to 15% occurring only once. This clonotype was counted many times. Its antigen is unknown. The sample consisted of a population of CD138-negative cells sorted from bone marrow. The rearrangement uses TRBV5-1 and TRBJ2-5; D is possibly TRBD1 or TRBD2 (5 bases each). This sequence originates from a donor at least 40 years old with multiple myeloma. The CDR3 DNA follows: TGCGCCAGCAGCTTGGCAGTGGGGGACCAGACCCAGTACTTC. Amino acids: CASSLAVGDQTQYF.